The 28 T cell receptor beta chains below were found in one sample sequenced in a study of CD8 T cells in ankylosing spondylitis. One entry per CDR3 protein results from TCRdb running MiXCR on the 5' RACE reads. The sample yields about 160,000 distinct CDR3 sequences, around 9.6% seen once. Specimen: blood, either unsorted or a sorted T cell fraction (not recorded which). The receptors derive from a female donor with ankylosing spondylitis or in good health (not recorded which).

The rearrangement joins TRBV9 to TRBJ1-1, with unresolved D. Trimming stripped 0 bases from V and 5 bases from J, with 11 bases between. Germline V gene data show CDR1 as SGDLS and CDR2 as YYNGEE. CDR3 size: 14 residues. CDR3 amino acids: CASSVVGIGTEAFF. CDR3 nucleotide sequence: TGTGCCAGCAGCGTAGTAGGGATTGGTACTGAAGCTTTCTTT.

A few counts support this clonotype. This chain links TRBV5-1 with TRBJ1-2; a weak D match, TRBD1 (5 bases). The CDR3 extends over 14 amino acids. CDR1 SGHRS and CDR2 YFSETQ come from the germline V gene. The V and J ends lost 3 bases and 5 bases respectively, with 14 bases between them. CDR3 protein: CASSSKPDRYGYTF. The CDR3 nucleotides are TGCGCCAGCAGCTCCAAGCCCGACAGATATGGCTACACCTTC.

This clonotype was recorded once. A much larger clone differs by one base, so this may be a read error. The V gene is TRBV6-6, the J gene TRBJ2-2, with D unresolved. V lost 8 bases and J 7 bases, leaving 11 bases between the germline ends. The CDR3 is made up of 12 amino acids. Germline V CDR1 and CDR2: MNHNY, SVGAGI (reference sequence). The CDR3 loop is CASGFEGGELFF. Here the CDR3 DNA reads TGTGCCAGCGGTTTTGAAGGCGGGGAGCTGTTTTTT.

This clonotype has at least ten counts. This chain joins TRBV19 and TRBJ2-1; D is undetermined. V lost 3 bases to trimming and J lost 8 bases, with 11 bases between them. The CDR3 covers 13 residues. CDR1 LNHDA and CDR2 SQIVND come from the germline V gene (reference sequence). The CDR3 DNA is TGTGCCAGTAGTATCTACGATAGCTATGAGCAGTTCTTC. The encoded protein is CASSIYDSYEQFF.

For this clonotype: The junction shows a germline mismatch at one end, possibly a read error. This sequence joins TRBV28 and TRBJ2-6; a possible D gene is TRBD1 (7 bases). Germline assignment: CDR1 MDHEN and CDR2 SYDVKM. The CDR3 consists of 13 residues. CDR3: CASGGQGDNVLTF. Written as DNA, the CDR3 is TGTGCCAGTGGGGGGCAGGGGGACAACGTCCTGACTTTC.

CDR3 bases: TGTGCCAGCAGTCTGACGGCAGGGGACTACGAGCAGTACTTC. Amino acids: CASSLTAGDYEQYF. The chain employs TRBV6-1 and TRBJ2-7; tentatively, D is TRBD1 (6 bases). The CDR3 loop spans 14 amino acids. Germline assignment: CDR1 MNHNS and CDR2 SASEGT. V was clipped by 5 bases and J by 3 bases, with 14 bases between them.

The V and J genes are TRBV15 and TRBJ2-5, with 10 bases matching TRBD2. The ends lost 0 bases at V and 7 bases at J; junction bases unmatched: 5. The CDR3 extends over 15 amino acids. The germline V gene encodes CDR1 LNHNV and CDR2 YYDKDF (reference sequence). The DNA of the CDR3 is TGTGCCACCAGCAGAGATCGAGCTAGCGGGGGGACCCAGTACTTC. It specifies CATSRDRASGGTQYF. Full variable domain (rest looked up from reference TRBV15 and TRBJ2-5): DAMVIQNPRYQVTQFGKPVTLSCSQTLNHNVMYWYQQKSSQAPKLLFHYYDKDFNNEADTPDNFQSRRPNTSFCFLDIRSPGLGDTAMYLCATSRDRASGGTQYFGPGTRLLVL.

V gene TRBV5-6 combines with J gene TRBJ2-1; tentatively, D is TRBD2 (5 bases). V was trimmed by 0 bases and J by 4 bases, leaving 11 bases between them. CDR3 length: 15 amino acids. The germline CDR1 and CDR2 sequences are SGHDT and YYEEEE. The CDR3 DNA follows: TGTGCCAGCAGCTTGGGTGGGAGCCGATACAATGAGCAGTTCTTC. Its translation: CASSLGGSRYNEQFF.

This clonotype came up many times. The chain carries TRBV12-3 or TRBV12-4 and TRBJ2-3, with TRBD2 matching over 11 bases. Trimming cost V 4 bases and J 4 bases; bases outside gene matches: 1. The CDR3 loop spans 14 amino acids. Written as DNA, the CDR3 is TGTGCCAGCAGTTCTAGCGGGAGGCCAGATACGCAGTATTTT. Translated, it gives CASSSSGRPDTQYF.

This clonotype occurred a few times. This rearrangement joins TRBV7-8 to TRBJ2-3; possible D gene TRBD2, 5 bases. The germline gives CDR1 SGHVS, CDR2 FQNEAQ. V gave up 2 bases and J gave up 5 bases, with 11 bases separating them. CDR3 length equals 14 residues. CDR3: CASSLISVGDTQYF. The CDR3 nucleotides read TGTGCCAGCAGCTTAATTAGCGTGGGAGATACGCAGTATTTT.

This clonotype has more than one count but fewer than ten. The V gene is TRBV12-3 or TRBV12-4, the J gene TRBJ2-1; D remains ambiguous. The CDR3 consists of 11 residues. V gave up 8 bases and J gave up 8 bases, with 10 bases separating them. The CDR3 spells CASELADEQFF. Written as DNA, the CDR3 is TGTGCCAGCGAGCTGGCGGATGAGCAGTTCTTC.

The rearrangement links TRBV4-1 to TRBJ1-3; 9 nucleotides match TRBD1. Losses at the gene ends were 3 bases for V and 2 bases for J; bases not matched to a gene: 2. There are 15 residues in the CDR3. Germline V gene lookup returns CDR1 MGHRA and CDR2 YSYEKL. The CDR3 reads CASSQTGGTGNTIYF. The CDR3 DNA reads as TGCGCCAGCAGCCAGACAGGGGGAACTGGAAACACCATATATTTT.

This chain uses TRBV11-2 with TRBJ2-3, with 8 bases fitting TRBD2. CDR3 size: 16 residues. V was pared by 1 base and J by 0 bases, with 3 bases of the junction left unmatched. Germline V gene data show CDR1 as SGHAT and CDR2 as FQNNGV. The DNA of the CDR3 is TGTGCCAGCAGCTTAGGTAGCGGGATTAGCACAGATACGCAGTATTTT. Its protein product is CASSLGSGISTDTQYF.

There are many counts of this clonotype. This chain uses TRBV20-1 with TRBJ2-4; D possibly corresponds to TRBD1 (6 bases). The germline V gene has CDR1 DFQATT and CDR2 SNEGSKA (reference sequence). Trimming took 0 bases from V and 8 from J, leaving 20 bases between them. This CDR3 has 16 residues. Here the CDR3 DNA reads TGCAGTGCTAGAGAAGCAGGGGCCCGTCGTCGTGACATTCAGTACTTC. It specifies CSAREAGARRRDIQYF.

In this sample, this clonotype turned up a few times. This rearrangement joins TRBV6-2 or TRBV6-3 to TRBJ1-2; D perhaps matches TRBD1 (5 bases). Germline CDR1 reads MNHEY; CDR2 reads SVGEGT. Trimming removed 4 bases from V and 4 bases from J, with 13 bases in between. The CDR3 runs to 14 residues. The CDR3 loop is CASSSSRDLYGYTF. CDR3 DNA sequence: TGTGCCAGCAGTTCCTCTCGGGACCTCTATGGCTACACCTTC.

This chain joins TRBV10-2 and TRBJ2-1, with D unresolved. Germline V gives CDR1 WSHSY, CDR2 SAAADI. V was cut by 1 base and J by 7 bases, with 2 bases left in between. The CDR3 is made up of 11 amino acids. The CDR3: CASSELNEQFF. DNA of the CDR3: TGCGCCAGCAGTGAGTTAAATGAGCAGTTCTTC.

This clonotype was counted at least ten times. The J gene is TRBJ1-4, the V gene TRBV12-3 or TRBV12-4; possible D gene TRBD1, 5 bases. Trimming cost V 5 bases and J 7 bases, with 17 bases left between them. This CDR3 is 15 amino acids long. CDR3 sequence: CASSLGHSRGEKLFF. The CDR3 region has the DNA TGTGCCAGCAGTCTCGGACACTCGCGGGGTGAAAAACTGTTTTTT.

V gene TRBV4-3 combines with J gene TRBJ2-2, with a weak D call TRBD1 (5 bases). The V gene's germline CDR1 is LGHNA and CDR2 YSLEER. The germline V and J ends were trimmed by 0 bases and 5 bases, with 13 bases remaining between them. The length of the CDR3 is 16 residues. The DNA of the CDR3 is TGCGCCAGCAGCCAAGATCAAGGGGAAAAGACCGGGGAGCTGTTTTTT. This gives the protein CASSQDQGEKTGELFF.

This clonotype was found a few times. The gene calls are TRBV7-9 and TRBJ2-2, with D hard to call. Trimming stripped 5 bases from V and 8 bases from J, with 15 bases between. The CDR3 is 14 residues long. Germline V gene sequence: CDR1 SEHNR, CDR2 FQNEAQ (reference sequence). The CDR3 coding sequence is TGTGCCAGCAGCATTGAAGAAAGGGCTGGGGAGCTGTTTTTT. This codes for CASSIEERAGELFF.

The rearrangement joins TRBV24-1 to TRBJ2-7, with 12 positions matching TRBD2. Germline V CDR1 and CDR2: KGHDR, SFDVKD. V lost 4 bases, J lost 5 bases, and 5 bases stayed unmatched. This CDR3 comprises 15 residues. In DNA form, the CDR3 reads TGTGCCACCAGTGACCGGACTAGCGGGACGAACGAGCAGTACTTC. Protein sequence: CATSDRTSGTNEQYF.

This clonotype was recorded a few times. V gene TRBV2 combines with J gene TRBJ2-5; TRBD2 matches 12 bases. J lost 5 bases, V lost 3 bases, and 10 bases had no gene match. The CDR3 is 17 residues long. CDR1 and CDR2 from the germline V gene are SNHLY and FYNNEI. In nucleotides, the CDR3 is TGTGCCAGCAGTGAGGAGCGGCTAGCGGGAGGGCAGGAGACCCAGTACTTC. Its protein is CASSEERLAGGQETQYF.

As to this clonotype: At one end, the junction sequence differs from germline, possibly due to a read error. The rearrangement uses TRBV7-9 and TRBJ2-7, with TRBD1 as a possible D gene (6 bases). Germline V gene sequence: CDR1 SEHNR, CDR2 FQNEAQ (reference sequence). This CDR3 region has 12 residues. CDR3 nucleotides: TGTGCCAGCAGCACCAGGGGATACGAGCAGCACTTC. It yields the protein CASSTRGYEQHF.

A few counts support this clonotype. This rearrangement joins TRBV7-9 to TRBJ2-3, with 10 bases identical to TRBD2. CDR3 length: 16 amino acids. The germline gives CDR1 SEHNR, CDR2 FQNEAQ (reference sequence). The V gene end was trimmed by 4 bases and the J gene end by 4 bases; junction bases not matched to a gene: 8. CDR3 in amino acids: CASSSTGTSDSDTQYF. The CDR3, as DNA: TGTGCCAGCAGCTCAACCGGGACTAGCGATTCAGATACGCAGTATTTT. Variable domain in full (rest from reference TRBV7-9 and TRBJ2-3): DTGVSQNPRHKITKRGQNVTFRCDPISEHNRLYWYRQTLGQGPEFLTYFQNEAQLEKSRLLSDRFSAERPKGSFSTLEIQRTEQGDSAMYLCASSSTGTSDSDTQYFGPGTRLTVL.

The chain employs TRBV28 and TRBJ2-1; TRBD2 matches 11 bases. V shed 6 bases and J 5 bases; nucleotides not matched to a gene: 15. The CDR3 contains 18 residues. The germline V gene has CDR1 MDHEN and CDR2 SYDVKM. As DNA, the CDR3 is TGTGCCAGCAGCAACACCCCGGGACTAGCGGCGAGACACAATGAGCAGTTCTTC. It encodes CASSNTPGLAARHNEQFF.

This sequence joins TRBV28 and TRBJ2-1; 7 nucleotides line up with TRBD2. This CDR3 has 13 residues. Trimming took 8 bases from V and 6 from J; bases not matched to a gene: 7. Germline values: CDR1 MDHEN, CDR2 SYDVKM. Written as DNA, the CDR3 is TGTGCCAGCCGGGAGGTGGGACTCAATGAGCAGTTCTTC. This encodes CASREVGLNEQFF.

The chain links TRBV5-6 to TRBJ1-1; D might be TRBD1 (6 bases). The germline V gene encodes CDR1 SGHDT and CDR2 YYEEEE. Trimming removed 2 bases at V and 10 bases at J, with 18 bases between. The CDR3 sequence is 14 residues long. The CDR3 region has the DNA TGTGCCAGCAGCTTTGGGGGCAGGGGCTTGGGAGCTTTCTTT. Translation: CASSFGGRGLGAFF.

This chain links TRBV5-6 with TRBJ2-2; the D gene is possibly TRBD1 (5 bases). Per the germline V gene, CDR1 is SGHDT and CDR2 is YYEEEE. The CDR3 length is 16 residues. Trimming stripped 6 bases from V and 3 bases from J, with 18 bases between. DNA for the CDR3: TGTGCCAGCATCGGGTCCCCAGACAGCGACACCGGGGAGCTGTTTTTT. Protein product: CASIGSPDSDTGELFF. The full variable domain, completed using reference TRBV5-6 and TRBJ2-2, is DAGVTQSPTHLIKTRGQQVTLRCSPKSGHDTVSWYQQALGQGPQFIFQYYEEEERQRGNFPDRFSGHQFPNYSSELNVNALLLGDSALYLCASIGSPDSDTGELFFGEGSRLTVL.

V usage is TRBV5-5 and J usage is TRBJ2-3, with D perhaps TRBD2 (6 bases). Germline CDR1 and CDR2: SGHKS and YYEKEE (reference sequence). The CDR3 is 15 amino acids. The ends were cut back, 5 bases at V and 0 bases at J, with 13 bases in the middle. The CDR3 DNA sequence: TGTGCCAGCAGTCCCGGGACTCAGAGCACAGATACGCAGTATTTT. Its translation: CASSPGTQSTDTQYF.